The 4 T cell receptor beta chains presented below share a single source sample, sequenced in a study of T-cell reconstitution after alpha-beta-depleted transplantation in children. Unique molecular identifiers were incorporated during preparation of the TCRbeta library. Using its own MiXCR run on the PCR reads, TCRdb lists one record per CDR3 protein. The sample has some 520,000 distinct CDR3 sequences, around a third seen once; the top ten hold more than 2%. This specimen consisted of PBMCs from the stem cell graft donor, obtained from the stem cell graft. Every receptor here comes from a human donor who donated a stem cell graft to a child with aplastic anemia.

This clonotype was detected only a few times. V gene TRBV20-1 combines with J gene TRBJ2-2; D tentatively fits TRBD1 or TRBD2 (5 bases each). This CDR3 is 15 amino acids long. Trimming left V 0 bases short and J 4 bases short, with 12 bases between. CDR1 is DFQATT, CDR2 SNEGSKA, per germline (reference sequence). CDR3 sequence reads: CSARDQGPLTGELFF. The CDR3 coding sequence is TGCAGTGCTAGAGACCAGGGACCCCTCACCGGGGAGCTGTTTTTT.

This clonotype turned up a few times. The rearrangement links TRBV12-3 or TRBV12-4 to TRBJ1-2; D perhaps matches TRBD1 (6 bases). The ends were cut back, 8 bases at V and 0 bases at J, with 16 bases in the middle. This CDR3 has 15 amino acids. The CDR3 nucleotides read TGTGCCAGCCGACAGGAGACGAGAGCTAACTATGGCTACACCTTC. Residues: CASRQETRANYGYTF.

In its sample, this clonotype was seen a few times. At one end, the junction sequence differs from germline, possibly due to a read error. The chain has TRBV12-3 or TRBV12-4 and TRBJ2-7; D is undetermined. The CDR3 is 12 residues long. In DNA, the CDR3 is TGTGCCAGCAGCTTAGACCGAACCGCGCAGTACTTC. It specifies CASSLDRTAQYF.

The V and J genes are TRBV20-1 and TRBJ2-5; 8 positions match TRBD2. CDR1 and CDR2 from the germline V gene are DFQATT and SNEGSKA (reference sequence). V shed 6 bases, J shed 7 bases, and the junction held 13 bases outside the gene matches. The CDR3 loop spans 14 amino acids. CDR3 nucleotides: TGCAGTGCCTCCCACGGGACTAGAAGAGGGACCCAGTACTTC. It is translated as CSASHGTRRGTQYF.